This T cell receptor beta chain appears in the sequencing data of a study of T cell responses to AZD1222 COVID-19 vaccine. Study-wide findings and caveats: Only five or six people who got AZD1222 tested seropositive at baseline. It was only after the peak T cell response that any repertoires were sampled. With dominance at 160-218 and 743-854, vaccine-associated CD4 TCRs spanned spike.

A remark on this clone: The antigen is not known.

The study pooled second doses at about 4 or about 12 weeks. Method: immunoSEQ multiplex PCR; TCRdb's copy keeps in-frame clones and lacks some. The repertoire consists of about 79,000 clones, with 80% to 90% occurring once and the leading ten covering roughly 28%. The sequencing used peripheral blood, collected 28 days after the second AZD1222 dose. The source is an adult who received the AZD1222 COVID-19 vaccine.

The CDR3 region is CASSPEDGNEKLFF. In DNA, the CDR3 is TGTGCCAGCAGCCCCGAGGACGGGAATGAAAAACTGTTTTTT. This chain uses TRBV4-2 with TRBJ1-4, with D unclear. Per the germline V gene, CDR1 is LGHNA and CDR2 is YNFKEQ. With 4 bases removed from V and 5 bases from J, the gap between germline ends came to 11 bases. CDR3 length: 14 residues.